The 32 T cell receptor beta chains given below trace back to one sample, sequenced in a study of Ad26.COV2.S vaccination and SARS-CoV-2 variants. Sequenced by immunoSEQ multiplex PCR; TCRdb stores in-frame clones only, minus some. Among about 680,000 clones listed, approximately 88% were seen once. Treatment in this sample: roughly 18 received Ad26.COV2.S at low or high dose, single or two shots; about 5 received placebo; per-sample allocation not given. On day 63 after the first injection, vaccine and placebo recipients gave samples. Sample: peripheral blood, taken in a trial of Ad26.COV2.S vaccine versus placebo. Every receptor here comes from a person aged 18 to 65 who received the Ad26.COV2.S COVID-19 vaccine or a placebo.

This clone was seen a few times. Additional DNA sequences in this sample encode the identical CDR3. V and J are TRBV18 and TRBJ2-5; D is unclear. V lost 2 bases to trimming and J lost 5 bases, with 6 bases between them. CDR1 KGHSH and CDR2 LQKENI come from the germline V gene. This CDR3 has 12 amino acids. The CDR3 coding sequence is TGTGCCAGCTCACCAGACGGGGAGACCCAGTACTTC. It is translated as CASSPDGETQYF.

The chain links TRBV2 to TRBJ1-6; D is uncertain. Between the trimmed V and J ends, which lost 8 bases and 6 bases, there was a span of 11 bases. This CDR3 region has 13 residues. From germline, CDR1 is SNHLY and CDR2 FYNNEI. The CDR3 sequence: CASSLGGNSPLHF. The DNA for the CDR3 is TGTGCCAGCTCCCTCGGAGGTAATTCACCCCTCCACTTT.

V and J are TRBV18 and TRBJ2-1; no firm D call. V lost 3 bases and J 5 bases, leaving 8 bases between the germline ends. In germline, CDR1 is KGHSH, CDR2 LQKENI. The CDR3 contains 13 residues. The CDR3 here is CASSPRLNNEQFF. The CDR3 nucleotides read TGTGCCAGCTCACCGCGGCTAAACAATGAGCAGTTCTTC.

This clone was observed once. Different DNA sequences within this sample yield the same CDR3. The V and J genes are TRBV19 and TRBJ2-7, with a possible D match to TRBD2 (5 bases). The germline gives CDR1 LNHDA, CDR2 SQIVND (reference sequence). The CDR3 loop spans 12 amino acids. V lost 6 bases and J 2 bases, leaving 8 bases between the germline ends. CDR3 DNA: TGTGCCAGTAGCCCGGGGACCTACGAGCAGTACTTC. Translating it yields CASSPGTYEQYF.

V usage is TRBV19 and J usage is TRBJ2-6; 12 bases map to TRBD1. The germline V gene encodes CDR1 LNHDA and CDR2 SQIVND (reference sequence). V was pared by 8 bases and J by 3 bases, with 14 bases of the junction left unmatched. The CDR3 spans 19 residues. The CDR3 DNA reads as TGTGCCAGTCACCCCCTCAGGGGACAGGGGGCTGGTGGGGCCAACGTCCTGACTTTC. Residues: CASHPLRGQGAGGANVLTF.

V gene TRBV3-1 (or the pseudogene TRBV3-2) combines with J gene TRBJ1-5; D uncertain. The CDR3 runs to 13 residues. V lost 0 bases and J 7 bases, leaving 7 bases between the germline ends. Germline CDR1 LGHDT, CDR2 YNNKEL (reference sequence). CDR3 sequence: CASSQDRRQPQHF. CDR3 coding DNA: TGTGCCAGCAGCCAAGATCGAAGGCAGCCCCAGCATTTT.

In this sample, this clone turned up once. The gene calls are TRBV7-2 and TRBJ2-1; 7 bases are shared with TRBD1. The CDR3 covers 16 residues. Germline assignment: CDR1 SGHTA and CDR2 FQGNSA. V shed 5 bases and J 1 base; nucleotides not matched to a gene: 8. CDR3 region: CASSVDPRGSYNEQFF. DNA of the CDR3: TGTGCCAGCAGCGTGGACCCCAGGGGGTCCTACAATGAGCAGTTCTTC. The whole variable domain, filled in from reference TRBV7-2 and TRBJ2-1, reads GAGVSQSPSNKVTEKGKDVELRCDPISGHTALYWYRQSLGQGLEFLIYFQGNSAPDKSGLPSDRFSAERTGGSVSTLTIQRTQQEDSAVYLCASSVDPRGSYNEQFFGPGTRLTVL.

This chain uses TRBV6-5 with TRBJ1-2; 8 nucleotides match TRBD1. Germline CDR1 is MNHEY and CDR2 is SVGAGI. The CDR3 is made up of 14 amino acids. The junction had 7 bases not matched to a gene; V was cut back by 2 bases and J by 8 bases. The CDR3 protein is CASSYGQGYVGYTF. The DNA for the CDR3 is TGTGCCAGCAGTTACGGACAGGGCTATGTGGGCTACACCTTC.

This clone was seen only a few times. This sequence joins TRBV29-1 and TRBJ2-7; D is unclear. Trimming removed 0 bases from V and 2 bases from J, with 8 bases in between. CDR1 is SQVTM and CDR2 is ANQGSEA in the germline V gene. The CDR3 consists of 13 residues. CDR3 sequence reads: CSVEDLGTYEQYF. The CDR3 region has the DNA TGCAGCGTTGAAGATCTGGGTACCTACGAGCAGTACTTC.

This sequence joins TRBV2 and TRBJ1-2, with D possibly being TRBD1 (5 bases). Between the trimmed V and J ends, which lost 4 bases and 8 bases, there was a span of 17 bases. CDR1 is SNHLY, CDR2 FYNNEI, per germline. This CDR3 spans 14 amino acids. Here the CDR3 DNA reads TGTGCCAGCAGTGCTGGGGGAGGGTTCGGCGGCTACACCTTC. Residues: CASSAGGGFGGYTF.

The chain has TRBV5-1 and TRBJ2-7; tentative D call: TRBD1 (7 bases). V shed 4 bases and J shed 7 bases, with 21 bases lying between them. The V gene's germline CDR1 is SGHRS and CDR2 YFSETQ. The CDR3 sequence is 15 residues long. The CDR3 here is CASSRTGTEAGEQYF. CDR3 in DNA: TGCGCCAGCAGCCGGACCGGGACAGAGGCGGGAGAGCAGTACTTC.

The chain has TRBV18 and TRBJ2-7; TRBD1 matches 8 bases. Losses at the gene ends were 4 bases for V and 3 bases for J; bases not matched to a gene: 11. Germline CDR1 and CDR2: KGHSH and LQKENI. CDR3 length: 16 residues. CDR3: CASSLTTGQVFYEQYF. In DNA form, the CDR3 reads TGTGCCAGCTCACTTACTACGGGACAGGTATTCTACGAGCAGTACTTC. The complete variable domain, with remaining parts taken from reference TRBV18 and TRBJ2-7, reads NAGVMQNPRHLVRRRGQEARLRCSPMKGHSHVYWYRQLPEEGLKFMVYLQKENIIDESGMPKERFSAEFPKEGPSILRIQQVVRGDSAAYFCASSLTTGQVFYEQYFGPGTRLTVT.

CDR3 bases: TGCGCCAGCAGGTCCAGTCCGTCTGGGGCCAACGTCCTGACTTTC. It specifies CASRSSPSGANVLTF. This rearrangement joins TRBV5-1 to TRBJ2-6; no firm D call. The CDR3 loop spans 15 amino acids. V shed 5 bases and J shed 1 base, with 10 bases lying between them. Germline V CDR1 and CDR2: SGHRS, YFSETQ.

The gene calls are TRBV6-1 and TRBJ2-3; 9 bases agree with TRBD2. The CDR3 loop spans 17 amino acids. The germline V gene has CDR1 MNHNS and CDR2 SASEGT. The trim removed 4 bases at V and 3 bases at J, leaving 11 bases unmatched. This chain's CDR3 is CASSGPEAGGPTDTQYF. CDR3 DNA: TGTGCCAGCAGTGGACCCGAAGCGGGGGGACCTACAGATACGCAGTATTTT.

This clone was detected a few times. This chain links TRBV5-4 with TRBJ1-3, with D maybe TRBD1 (5 bases). The germline V gene has CDR1 SGHNT and CDR2 YYREEE (reference sequence). The CDR3 sequence is 15 residues long. V was clipped by 6 bases and J by 7 bases, with 20 bases between them. The chain's CDR3 is CASTLGGASGNTIYF. CDR3 DNA sequence: TGTGCCAGCACCCTCGGAGGCGCATCAGGGAACACCATATATTTT. Combining the CDR3 with reference TRBV5-4 and TRBJ1-3 gives the whole variable domain ETGVTQSPTHLIKTRGQQVTLRCSSQSGHNTVSWYQQALGQGPQFIFQYYREEENGRGNFPPRFSGLQFPNYSSELNVNALELDDSALYLCASTLGGASGNTIYFGEGSWLTVV.

The chain couples TRBV10-3 to TRBJ1-2; TRBD1 is a possible D gene (5 bases). V was shortened by 9 bases and J by 7 bases, with 24 bases between the two germline ends. The germline V gene has CDR1 ENHRY and CDR2 SYGVKD. The CDR3 contains 15 residues. CDR3 protein: CAISLTASREGGYTF. The CDR3 DNA follows: TGTGCCATATCTTTGACAGCATCCCGCGAGGGTGGCTACACCTTC.

The chain has TRBV15 and TRBJ2-3; unclear D gene. The CDR3 has 14 residues. Germline CDR1 is LNHNV and CDR2 is YYDKDF (reference sequence). The V end lost 0 bases, the J end lost 5 bases, and 9 bases lay between the germline ends. CDR3 coding DNA: TGTGCCACCAGCAGAGAACCACGAGAAGATACGCAGTATTTT. It translates to CATSREPREDTQYF.

This sequence joins TRBV3-1 (or the pseudogene TRBV3-2) and TRBJ2-7; 8 positions agree with TRBD1. The J segment lost 4 bases and the V segment lost 8 bases, leaving 10 bases of the junction unmatched. CDR1 is LGHDT and CDR2 is YNNKEL in the germline V gene (reference sequence). The CDR3 spans 14 residues. CDR3 protein: CASGRQGSGYEQYF. CDR3 DNA sequence: TGTGCCAGCGGTCGACAGGGGTCAGGGTACGAGCAGTACTTC.

The chain recombines TRBV6-6 with TRBJ2-3, with TRBD2 identical over 7 bases. This CDR3 has 13 amino acids. The J segment lost 1 base and the V segment lost 6 bases, leaving 1 base of the junction unmatched. Germline loops: CDR1 MNHNY, CDR2 SVGAGI (reference sequence). CDR3 coding DNA: TGTGCCAGCAGACGGGAGGGCACAGATACGCAGTATTTT. Translating it yields CASRREGTDTQYF.

The CDR3 sequence is CASSYGRKNTEAFF. Written as DNA, the CDR3 is TGTGCCAGCAGTTACGGCAGGAAGAACACTGAAGCTTTCTTT. The chain uses TRBV6-5 and TRBJ1-1; no clear D gene. Trimming stripped 2 bases from V and 1 base from J, with 8 bases between. Germline V lookup: CDR1 MNHEY, CDR2 SVGAGI. This CDR3 spans 14 amino acids.

This chain uses TRBV7-8 with TRBJ1-2; maybe TRBD1 (6 bases). The CDR3 covers 15 residues. The germline gives CDR1 SGHVS, CDR2 FQNEAQ. Trimming took 2 bases from V and 7 from J, leaving 17 bases between them. The CDR3 loop is CASSLSGGVSGGYTF. CDR3 nucleotides: TGTGCCAGCAGCTTATCTGGGGGCGTATCCGGTGGCTACACCTTC.

The rearrangement uses TRBV19 and TRBJ1-1, with D maybe TRBD1 (6 bases). V lost 5 bases and J lost 2, with 12 bases in between. The length of the CDR3 is 14 residues. Looked up from germline, CDR1 is LNHDA and CDR2 is SQIVND (reference sequence). Here the CDR3 reads CASSVEQGNTEAFF. The CDR3 DNA reads TGTGCCAGTAGTGTTGAACAGGGTAACACTGAAGCTTTCTTT. The variable domain in full, completed from reference TRBV19 and TRBJ1-1, reads DGGITQSPKYLFRKEGQNVTLSCEQNLNHDAMYWYRQDPGQGLRLIYYSQIVNDFQKGDIAEGYSVSREKKESFPLTVTSAQKNPTAFYLCASSVEQGNTEAFFGQGTRLTVV.

The chain joins TRBV24-1 to TRBJ2-1; no firm D call. CDR3 length equals 11 residues. Trimming took 0 bases from V and 11 from J, leaving 4 bases between them. The germline gives CDR1 KGHDR, CDR2 SFDVKD. CDR3 residues: CATSDLIKQFF. Here the CDR3 DNA reads TGTGCCACCAGTGATTTGATCAAGCAGTTCTTC.

The chain has TRBV11-2 and TRBJ1-1; the match to TRBD1 covers 8 bases. The V gene end was trimmed by 0 bases and the J gene end by 4 bases; junction bases not matched to a gene: 4. Germline values: CDR1 SGHAT, CDR2 FQNNGV. This CDR3 has 15 residues. The CDR3 DNA reads as TGTGCCAGCAGCTTAGATTGGACAGGGTTCACTGAAGCTTTCTTT. It codes for CASSLDWTGFTEAFF.

The V and J genes are TRBV7-2 and TRBJ2-5; D uncertain. The V end was cut by 4 bases, the J end by 2 bases, with 14 bases between. In germline, CDR1 is SGHTA, CDR2 FQGNSA. The CDR3 contains 15 residues. The CDR3 reads CASSSGLRGQETQYF. DNA of the CDR3: TGTGCCAGCAGCTCCGGGCTTCGAGGACAAGAGACCCAGTACTTC.

The V call is TRBV7-9, the J call TRBJ1-2; D unclear. V lost 4 bases, J lost 0 bases, and 12 bases lay in between. Germline-derived CDR1 and CDR2 are SEHNR and FQNEAQ (reference sequence). The CDR3 sequence is 15 residues long. The CDR3 protein is CASSYEAGANYGYTF. The CDR3 DNA reads as TGTGCCAGCAGCTATGAGGCAGGCGCTAACTATGGCTACACCTTC.

This chain joins TRBV6-5 and TRBJ2-1, with D hard to call. V gave up 7 bases and J gave up 7 bases, with 14 bases separating them. CDR3 length: 13 residues. The V gene's germline CDR1 is MNHEY and CDR2 SVGAGI. The CDR3 region is CASIPQFMNEQFF. The DNA of the CDR3 is TGTGCCAGCATACCGCAGTTTATGAATGAGCAGTTCTTC.

The rearrangement uses TRBV6-5 and TRBJ2-7, with D possibly TRBD2 on 5 matching bases. The CDR3 length is 16 residues. Trimming took 0 bases from V and 0 from J, leaving 12 bases between them. CDR1 is MNHEY and CDR2 is SVGAGI in the germline V gene. The CDR3 DNA is TGTGCCAGCAGTTACTCGTCGGACCGGGGCTCCTACGAGCAGTACTTC. Translated, it gives CASSYSSDRGSYEQYF.

This sequence joins TRBV6-5 and TRBJ1-1, with D possibly matching TRBD1 (6 bases). The CDR3 sequence is 14 residues long. Trimming took off 6 bases at V and 2 bases at J, with 13 bases between the two ends. The germline gives CDR1 MNHEY, CDR2 SVGAGI. The CDR3, as DNA: TGTGCCAGCAGGAGGGTGGGGGGCAACACTGAAGCTTTCTTT. Translation gives CASRRVGGNTEAFF.

This chain uses TRBV7-3 with TRBJ2-5; a possible D gene is TRBD2 (7 bases). There are 15 residues in the CDR3. Trimming stripped 2 bases from V and 5 bases from J, with 15 bases between. CDR1 and CDR2 from the germline V gene are SGHTA and FQGTGA. The CDR3 protein is CASSLSGGSMETQYF. DNA of the CDR3: TGTGCCAGCAGCTTATCGGGGGGCTCCATGGAGACCCAGTACTTC. Full variable domain (rest looked up from reference TRBV7-3 and TRBJ2-5): GAGVSQTPSNKVTEKGKYVELRCDPISGHTALYWYRQSLGQGPEFLIYFQGTGAADDSGLPNDRFFAVRPEGSVSTLKIQRTERGDSAVYLCASSLSGGSMETQYFGPGTRLLVL.

The sample holds one count of this clone. The J gene is TRBJ2-2, the V gene TRBV5-1; 9 positions match TRBD2. CDR1 is SGHRS and CDR2 is YFSETQ in the germline V gene. CDR3 length: 16 amino acids. The trim removed 4 bases at V and 2 bases at J, leaving 6 bases unmatched. CDR3 amino acids: CASSGRTSVNTGELFF. CDR3 coding DNA: TGCGCCAGCAGCGGGAGGACTAGCGTAAACACCGGGGAGCTGTTTTTT.

J is TRBJ1-4 and V is TRBV6-5, with D possibly matching TRBD1 (6 bases). Germline V lookup: CDR1 MNHEY, CDR2 SVGAGI. V was cut by 6 bases and J by 10 bases, with 21 bases left in between. The CDR3 is 15 amino acids. The CDR3 reads CASRDSSGTPRKLFF. CDR3 nucleotides: TGTGCCAGCAGGGACTCCTCCGGGACACCTCGAAAACTGTTTTTT.